This passage covers 10 T cell receptor beta chains from one sample sequenced in a study of Ad26.COV2.S vaccination and SARS-CoV-2 variants. The data were produced by immunoSEQ multiplex PCR, yet TCRdb's version contains in-frame clones alone and is incomplete. The sample shows about 350,000 clones, roughly 90% of them seen only once. Sample treatment: some 19 received Ad26.COV2.S at low or high dose, single or two shots; about 5 received placebo; per-sample allocation not given. Sampling occurred on day 63 after the first vaccine or placebo injection. This specimen consisted of peripheral blood, obtained in a trial of Ad26.COV2.S vaccine versus placebo. The receptors here all came from a person aged 18-65 years who received the Ad26.COV2.S COVID-19 vaccine or a placebo.

This chain links TRBV5-4 with TRBJ2-3; TRBD2 aligns across 9 bases. The V segment lost 0 bases and the J segment 0 bases; nucleotides outside the gene matches: 8. The CDR3 is 18 amino acids. Germline V lookup: CDR1 SGHNT, CDR2 YYREEE (reference sequence). CDR3 bases: TGTGCCAGCAGCTTGGGGTTAGCGGGGGACGCTAGCACAGATACGCAGTATTTT. This sequence encodes CASSLGLAGDASTDTQYF. The variable domain in full, with the rest retrieved from reference TRBV5-4 and TRBJ2-3, is ETGVTQSPTHLIKTRGQQVTLRCSSQSGHNTVSWYQQALGQGPQFIFQYYREEENGRGNFPPRFSGLQFPNYSSELNVNALELDDSALYLCASSLGLAGDASTDTQYFGPGTRLTVL.

J is TRBJ1-2 and V is TRBV18; D is uncertain. This CDR3 comprises 13 residues. Trimming took off 2 bases at V and 6 bases at J, with 10 bases between the two ends. Germline CDR1 and CDR2: KGHSH and LQKENI. The CDR3 DNA follows: TGTGCCAGCTCACCAATTCGGGGAGATGGCTACACCTTC. It is translated as CASSPIRGDGYTF. The variable domain in full, completed from reference TRBV18 and TRBJ1-2, reads NAGVMQNPRHLVRRRGQEARLRCSPMKGHSHVYWYRQLPEEGLKFMVYLQKENIIDESGMPKERFSAEFPKEGPSILRIQQVVRGDSAAYFCASSPIRGDGYTFGSGTRLTVV.

The chain couples TRBV5-5 to TRBJ1-1; 7 bases map to TRBD1. Germline V gene sequence: CDR1 SGHKS, CDR2 YYEKEE (reference sequence). CDR3 size: 15 residues. Trimming took 4 bases from V and 2 from J; bases not matched to a gene: 8. CDR3 nucleotides: TGTGCCAGCAGCACTGGAGGGACAGTTAACACTGAAGCTTTCTTT. Translated, it gives CASSTGGTVNTEAFF.

This chain links TRBV5-5 with TRBJ1-1; D possibly corresponds to TRBD1 (6 bases). CDR1 and CDR2 from the germline V gene are SGHKS and YYEKEE (reference sequence). CDR3 length: 19 residues. The germline V and J ends were trimmed by 0 bases and 1 base, with 22 bases remaining between them. The CDR3 DNA follows: TGTGCCAGCAGCTTGGAATCGATCGGACAGTCGCTTGAGAACACTGAAGCTTTCTTT. Translated, it gives CASSLESIGQSLENTEAFF.

Comment on this clone: This sample also contains other DNA sequences that code for the same CDR3. V gene TRBV7-3 combines with J gene TRBJ2-2; no reliable D call. The V gene's germline CDR1 is SGHTA and CDR2 FQGTGA. The CDR3 has 14 amino acids. V was pared by 2 bases and J by 3 bases, with 7 bases between. The chain's CDR3 is CASSLLGDTGELFF. CDR3 nucleotide sequence: TGTGCCAGCAGCTTACTCGGTGACACCGGGGAGCTGTTTTTT.

This clone was observed a single time. J is TRBJ2-1 and V is TRBV7-9; 7 bases match TRBD1. J lost 8 bases, V lost 3 bases, and 7 bases had no gene match. Germline lookup yields CDR1 SEHNR and CDR2 FQNEAQ (reference sequence). This CDR3 region has 14 residues. The CDR3 spells CASSLTGNGDEQFF. CDR3 nucleotides: TGTGCCAGCAGCTTGACAGGGAATGGAGATGAGCAGTTCTTC.

The chain carries TRBV4-3 and TRBJ1-1, with D possibly being TRBD1 (6 bases). Between the trimmed V and J ends, which lost 0 bases and 1 base, there was a span of 9 bases. Per the germline V gene, CDR1 is LGHNA and CDR2 is YSLEER. The CDR3 extends over 15 amino acids. Here the CDR3 DNA reads TGCGCCAGCAGCCAAGATGGAGGGGGGAACACTGAAGCTTTCTTT. This codes for CASSQDGGGNTEAFF.

This clone was counted a few times. This CDR3 is also generated by other DNA sequences in the sample. V gene TRBV7-9 combines with J gene TRBJ2-1, with D tentatively TRBD2 (6 bases). The CDR3 sequence is 11 residues long. Per germline, CDR1 SEHNR and CDR2 FQNEAQ (reference sequence). Trimming removed 6 bases at V and 9 bases at J, with 9 bases between. The CDR3: CASSFGSEQFF. CDR3 coding DNA: TGTGCCAGCAGTTTCGGGAGTGAGCAGTTCTTC.

This clone was observed a single time. The CDR3 sequence: CSGQTGNSYEQYF. In DNA, the CDR3 is TGCAGCGGCCAGACAGGGAACTCCTACGAGCAGTACTTC. The rearrangement links TRBV29-1 to TRBJ2-7; 7 nucleotides line up with TRBD1. The CDR3 consists of 13 residues. The V gene's germline CDR1 is SQVTM and CDR2 ANQGSEA. V was pared by 7 bases and J by 0 bases, with 6 bases of the junction left unmatched.

This clone appeared a few times. The V gene is TRBV7-2, the J gene TRBJ1-1; 9 bases are a match to TRBD1. The CDR3 totals 14 residues. CDR1 SGHTA and CDR2 FQGNSA come from the germline V gene. The trim removed 6 bases at V and 5 bases at J, leaving 7 bases unmatched. The CDR3 loop reads CASRTDRGRTEAFF. Here the CDR3 DNA reads TGTGCCAGCAGAACGGACAGGGGAAGGACTGAAGCTTTCTTT.